This TCR beta chain derives from a study of shared clonotypes between healthy human individuals (dated by TCRdb to 2018 to 2020). In terms of the full investigation: The cohort included three men and a couple of women between 18 and 49 years of age. For each donor, three plates each were used for CD4 naive and CD4 memory, two plates were used for CD8 naive, and one plate was used for CD8 memory. The study deeply sequenced blood TCR repertoires of five healthy adults to estimate repertoire size and the extent of clonotype sharing between individuals. Different laboratories and diverse techniques were used to prepare libraries and sequence TCR repertoires, to increase sequencing depth and limit assay-specific biases. Between about 0.8 and 9 billion PBMCs per donor were obtained by leukapheresis.

CD8 naive samples consisted of CD45RO-negative cells that were positively selected for CCR7, yielding a CD45RA+CCR7+ population without TemRA cells. Donors were healthy HIV-negative adults with no recently reported acute infections or vaccinations. Only Caucasian adults living in Nashville, Tennessee, USA were represented among the donors. Blood was collected by leukapheresis, and PBMCs were isolated by Ficoll-Histopaque density gradient centrifugation and then cryopreserved in liquid nitrogen vapor phase. Analytical flow cytometry was used to check the purity and quantity of every magnetically sorted T cell population. Genomic DNA was isolated from every sorted fraction and measured by UV absorbance on a Nanodrop 2000c. CDR1 KGHSY and CDR2 FQNENV were looked up in the germline V gene. The CDR3 holds 15 amino acids from the cysteine to the phenylalanine. Solely the CDR3 DNA is kept, with 45 bases framed from the first base. The V and J ends are trimmed by 0 bases and 0 bases, leaving 6 bases between them.

Results the study describes overall, beyond this receptor: Roughly 5% of naive CD4, 3% to 4% of naive CD8, 2.3% of memory CD4, and less than 0.45% of memory CD8 clonotypes were shared across four donors. Rarefaction of sorted-subset datasets indicated incomplete sequencing despite the large sequencing depth. Clonotypes shared by all four sorted-subset donors showed higher generation probabilities than non-shared clonotypes. Sampling was restricted to blood, and TCR repertoires in tissue are likely to differ from TCR repertoires in blood. Naive subsets generally had larger estimated clonotype richness than memory subsets. Based on pairwise subsampling, the degree of clonotype sharing among donors was expected to be affected by sequencing depth. The genetic and exposure-history diversity represented was limited by the small number of donors.

TCR CDR3 regions were amplified from genomic DNA by multiplex PCR using the deep immunoSEQ assay. Extracted genomic DNA from each cell subset was spread evenly across all wells of several immunoSEQ 96-well plates, with each plate serving as a replicate. For sorted subsets, around 0.2 ug genomic DNA, equal to tens of thousands of T cell genomes, was loaded into each replicate PCR. Purified libraries were measured with a Qubit 3.0 fluorometer, size-checked on a Bioanalyzer 2100, and measured again with the KAPA Library Quantification kit. Each immunoSEQ 96-well plate was sequenced on its own single-read 150-cycle Illumina NextSeq 550 flow cell. Per the authors' processing: Because only junctional sequences without quality scores were contained in the immunoSEQ output, filtering matching that applied to full-length reads could not be performed. To assign V/J genes and CDR3, sequences were annotated against IMGT germline references using PyIR, a Python wrapper for IgBLAST v1.9. Any read was removed if the V/J assignment was weak (E-value above 1e-6), the CDR3 was missing, or the read contained stop codons, out-of-frame junctions, or ambiguous translated residues. V3J clonotypes were defined as sequences sharing the same inferred V gene, J gene, and CDR3 amino acid sequence. Percentage overlap between repertoires was computed as shared unique clonotypes divided by the size of the smaller repertoire. Richness of each repertoire was evaluated using RTK rarefaction, the Chao1 estimator, and Recon v2.1 estimates of unobserved clonotypes. Generation probabilities were computed with OLGA for all TCRbeta clonotypes obtained by the gDNA method from several donors. TCRdb's version of the immuneACCESS table is confined to in-frame rearrangements and falls short of the full clone set. An unresolved V gene accounts for under half of the shortfall where checked; the remainder is of unknown origin. The V and J calls and clone size come from that table; D and trimming were worked out from the DNA. The sample table records over 2 million clones; 85% to 95% of these occur just once. The ten largest clones take up more than 0.95% of the sample.

Points on this clone: Its specific antigen is unknown. There are no base qualities to consult, and no much larger clone falls within one base.

The clonotype comes from a man younger than 35 in good health. The chain is encoded by TRBV16 joined to TRBJ1-5; there is no confident call for the D gene. The sample was naive CD8+ T cells sorted from blood. The label giving this sample's cell subset or site can be read as: CD45RA+CCR7+. The encoded CDR3 is CASSQSVGSNQPQHF. The sequenced DNA is TGTGCCAGCAGCCAATCGGTCGGTAGCAATCAGCCCCAGCATTTT.